This is a list of T cell receptor beta chains from one sample in a study of blood T cells in healthy people across ages. TCRdb fed the 5' RACE reads into MiXCR, producing one record per CDR3 protein. The data hold roughly 790,000 distinct CDR3 sequences, with 40% to 45% observed a single time. Sample: blood. These receptors were taken from a woman aged 60-75 years in good health. CDR3s include the opening cysteine and the closing phenylalanine or tryptophan. The order of the fields is J gene, clone size, D gene, V gene, CDR3 DNA, CDR3 protein. The D gene is left open where the match is weak. A clone size is listed for some rows: how often the clone was seen (once, few, many), or a class if it is expanded.

TRBJ2-1 | NA | NA | TRBV12-3/TRBV12-4 | TGTGCCAGCACCCGACGGGGGCTCGATGAGCAGTTCTTC | CASTRRGLDEQFF
TRBJ2-1 | NA | TRBD2 | TRBV7-2 | TGTGCCAGCAGCCCCCTCCAGACTAGCGGGGAGGGCAATGAGCAGTTCTTC | CASSPLQTSGEGNEQFF
TRBJ1-5 | few | NA | TRBV20-1 | TGCAGTGCATGGCGGGGAGCAAGCAATCAGCCCCAGCATTTT | CSAWRGASNQPQHF
TRBJ1-5 | few | TRBD1 | TRBV29-1 | TGCAGCGTGGCAGACAGGGGTGGGCAGCCCCAGCATTTT | CSVADRGGQPQHF
TRBJ2-7 | NA | NA | TRBV29-1 | TGCAGCGGGGGTTTCTCCTACGAGCAGTACTTC | CSGGFSYEQYF
TRBJ1-1 | NA | TRBD1 | TRBV20-1 | TGCAGTGCTACCTACCGGGGACAGGGTTTCACTGAAGCTTTCTTT | CSATYRGQGFTEAFF
TRBJ2-1 | many | TRBD2 | TRBV12-3/TRBV12-4 | TGTGCCAGCAGATCGGGAGGTAGCTCCTACAATGAGCAGTTCTTC | CASRSGGSSYNEQFF
TRBJ1-5 | once | NA | TRBV3-1 | TGTGCCAGCAGTGAATCAGGGGAAAGCCAGCCCCAGCATTTT | CASSESGESQPQHF
TRBJ2-1 | NA | NA | TRBV20-1 | TGCAGTGCCGCACATTGGGGGAGTAATGAGCAGTTCTTC | CSAAHWGSNEQFF
TRBJ2-5 | once | TRBD1 | TRBV7-9 | TGTGCCAGCAGCGTAGGGGACAGGGGTAAGGAGCAGTACTTC | CASSVGDRGKEQYF
TRBJ2-3 | NA | NA | TRBV6-2/TRBV6-3 | TGTGCCAGCAGTTACACGCTGAGATCCTCAGATACGCAGTATTTT | CASSYTLRSSDTQYF
TRBJ1-2 | NA | NA | TRBV29-1 | TGCAGCGCTACGGACCCTCGGCTATATGGCTACACCTTC | CSATDPRLYGYTF
TRBJ1-2 | few | NA | TRBV7-2 | TGTGCCAGCAGCTTAGCCGGGAATGGCTACACCTTC | CASSLAGNGYTF
TRBJ2-1 | NA | NA | TRBV20-1 | TGCAGTGCTAGCCGGGAGCAGTTCTTC | CSASREQFF
TRBJ2-7 | NA | TRBD1 | TRBV20-1 | TGCAGTGCTAGAGAGGGACAGAACTACGAGCAGTACTTC | CSAREGQNYEQYF
TRBJ1-4 | many | NA | TRBV29-1 | TGCAGCGCCGCACTCTCAGGGTCAGGCGGAGAAAAACTGTTTTTT | CSAALSGSGGEKLFF
TRBJ2-1 | NA | NA | TRBV18 | TGTGCCAGCTCACCTCCGGACCCTCGAAGGGGCTTCGAGCAGTTCTTC | CASSPPDPRRGFEQFF
TRBJ1-1 | NA | NA | TRBV28 | TGTGCCAGCAGTTTTGAGAGGACTAGGGGCGCCACTGAAGCTTTCTTT | CASSFERTRGATEAFF
TRBJ2-5 | few | TRBD2 | TRBV20-1 | TGCAGTGCGAAAGGGACTAGCGGGGGTCGGACCCAGTACTTC | CSAKGTSGGRTQYF
TRBJ1-1 | NA | TRBD1 | TRBV27 | TGTGCCAGCAGTTTACAGGGGGCGGTGACTGAAGCTTTCTTT | CASSLQGAVTEAFF
TRBJ2-1 | NA | NA | TRBV30 | TGTGCCTGGAGTGATGGTGGGGAAAAGTTCTTC | CAWSDGGEKFF
TRBJ2-1 | NA | NA | TRBV2 | TGTGCCAGCAGTCCCAGCAGCTCCTACAATGAGCAGTTCTTC | CASSPSSSYNEQFF
TRBJ2-3 | many | NA | TRBV28 | TGTGCCAGCAACAGGGGCGGGAGCCGCACAGATACGCAGTATTTT | CASNRGGSRTDTQYF
TRBJ2-1 | NA | TRBD2 | TRBV6-5 | TGTGCCAGCAGCTATAGTAGCGGGGGGGCGTGGAATGAGCAGTTCTTC | CASSYSSGGAWNEQFF
TRBJ1-6 | NA | NA | TRBV2 | TGTGCCAGCAGTGCGTTAGGACAGAACGTTAATTCACCCCTCCACTTT | CASSALGQNVNSPLHF
TRBJ2-3 | few | TRBD2 | TRBV27 | TGTGCCAGCAGTTTTGCGGGAGTTGGGGCAGATACGCAGTATTTT | CASSFAGVGADTQYF
TRBJ2-7 | NA | NA | TRBV7-9 | TGTGCCAGCAGCTTCCCGGGGATAGCGACCTACGAGCAGTACTTC | CASSFPGIATYEQYF
TRBJ2-6 | few | NA | TRBV9 | TGTGCCAGCAGCGTTGGTATTGCCGGGGCCAACGTCCTGACTTTC | CASSVGIAGANVLTF
TRBJ2-7 | NA | NA | TRBV20-1 | TGCAGTGCCCGCCGGGAAATGAATTTTTACGAGCAGTACTTC | CSARREMNFYEQYF
TRBJ1-2 | few | NA | TRBV29-1 | TGCAGCGTTCCTGTTTCGTACGGCTACACCTTC | CSVPVSYGYTF
TRBJ1-2 | NA | TRBD1 | TRBV4-3 | TGCACCAGCAGCCAAGGGGGACAGGGCCGATATGGCTACACCTTC | CTSSQGGQGRYGYTF
TRBJ2-2 | NA | NA | TRBV2 | TGTGCCAGCAGCAAGGAGGGCCACGGGACCGGGGAGCTGTTTTTT | CASSKEGHGTGELFF
TRBJ2-5 | few | NA | TRBV5-1 | TGCGCCAGCAGCTTGGGAAACTACAATGAGCAGTACTTC | CASSLGNYNEQYF
TRBJ2-2 | NA | NA | TRBV5-1 | TGCGCCAGCAGCCCTGGGACACCTAACACCGGGGAGCTGTTTTTT | CASSPGTPNTGELFF
TRBJ2-5 | NA | TRBD2 | TRBV7-6 | TGTGCCAGCAGCGGCGATAGGACTAGCGGAGAGACCCAGTACTTC | CASSGDRTSGETQYF
TRBJ2-1 | NA | TRBD2 | TRBV12-3/TRBV12-4 | TGTGCCAGCGGTTTGACTAGCGGGTTTTACAATGAGCAGTTCTTC | CASGLTSGFYNEQFF
TRBJ2-3 | NA | TRBD2 | TRBV12-3/TRBV12-4 | TGTGCCAGCAGGGGAGCTAGCGGGGGGGCCGGTGATACGCAGTATTTT | CASRGASGGAGDTQYF
TRBJ2-5 | NA | NA | TRBV6-2/TRBV6-3 | TGTGCCAGCACCCGGACCGGGAATCCCAATGAGCAGTACTTC | CASTRTGNPNEQYF
TRBJ2-7 | NA | TRBD1 | TRBV20-1 | TGCAGTGCTAGATTCTCCGGACAGGGCTACGAGCAGTACTTC | CSARFSGQGYEQYF
TRBJ2-5 | many | NA | TRBV4-2 | TGTGCCAGCAGCCAAGATAACCGGCAAGAGACCCAGTACTTC | CASSQDNRQETQYF
TRBJ2-3 | many | TRBD2 | TRBV4-3 | TGCGCCAGCAGCCATGGGACTAGCGGGAGCTCAGATACGCAGTATTTT | CASSHGTSGSSDTQYF
TRBJ1-2 | NA | TRBD1 | TRBV20-1 | TGCAGTGCTAGAGGGGGACAGGGGAACTATGGCTACACCTTC | CSARGGQGNYGYTF
TRBJ2-1 | few | NA | TRBV6-1 | TGTGCCAGCAGAAACCAGGGTCAGGGTAGCAATGAGCAGTTCTTC | CASRNQGQGSNEQFF
TRBJ2-7 | NA | NA | TRBV30 | TGTGCCTGTGGGACAGGGGGGACTAGCGGCTACAATGAGCAGTACTTC | CACGTGGTSGYNEQYF
TRBJ1-1 | NA | NA | TRBV9 | TGTGCCAGCAGCAATCACAGGGCGGGTACTGAAGCTTTCTTT | CASSNHRAGTEAFF
TRBJ2-3 | NA | TRBD1 | TRBV5-1 | TGCGCCAGCCGGGACAGGGTGGAGTCAACAGATACGCAGTATTTT | CASRDRVESTDTQYF
TRBJ2-1 | few | TRBD2 | TRBV6-2/TRBV6-3 | TGTGCCAGCAGAAGCTTACGGGAGGGCCCCGGTGAGCAGTTCTTC | CASRSLREGPGEQFF
TRBJ2-5 | NA | NA | TRBV6-6 | TGTGCCAGCAGTTACTCTAAGGGTGGAGAGACCCAGTACTTC | CASSYSKGGETQYF
TRBJ2-1 | NA | TRBD2 | TRBV6-1 | TGTGCCAGCAGTGAACATGTTGCGGGTAGCGGGAGGGTAAATGAGCAGTTCTTC | CASSEHVAGSGRVNEQFF
TRBJ1-1 | NA | TRBD1 | TRBV30 | TGTGCCTGGAGTATCCTGGGGACAGGGGCGAACACTGAAGCTTTCTTT | CAWSILGTGANTEAFF
TRBJ1-6 | NA | TRBD1 | TRBV9 | TGTGCCAGCAGCGTTGGGACAGGAGGGGGATCACCCCTCCACTTT | CASSVGTGGGSPLHF
TRBJ2-1 | many | TRBD1 | TRBV7-3 | TGTGCCAGCAGCTTATCCGGGACAGAGTACAATGAGCAGTTCTTC | CASSLSGTEYNEQFF
TRBJ2-1 | many | NA | TRBV4-3 | TGCGCCAGCAGCCGCTCGGTAACATCCTACAATGAGCAGTTCTTC | CASSRSVTSYNEQFF
TRBJ2-1 | few | TRBD1 | TRBV2 | TGTGCCAGCAGATCCCCCACACAGGGGACCTACAATGAGCAGTTCTTC | CASRSPTQGTYNEQFF
TRBJ2-5 | NA | NA | TRBV27 | TGTGCCAGCAGTAACGACAGGTCTCGTGAGACCCAGTACTTC | CASSNDRSRETQYF
TRBJ2-5 | few | TRBD2 | TRBV5-1 | TGCGCCAGCAGCTTGGTTAGCGGGGGCTTCGGTCAAGAGACCCAGTACTTC | CASSLVSGGFGQETQYF
TRBJ2-5 | NA | TRBD2 | TRBV20-1 | TGCAGTGCCAGGACTAGCGGGGGGACCACGGAGACCCAGTACTTC | CSARTSGGTTETQYF
TRBJ2-3 | NA | NA | TRBV20-1 | TGCAGTGCTAGTGTCGATACGCAGTATTTT | CSASVDTQYF
TRBJ1-1 | NA | NA | TRBV6-6 | TGTGCCAGCAGCCGAGGGAGGGGTAAGGCTTTCTTT | CASSRGRGKAFF
TRBJ1-1 | NA | NA | TRBV30 | TGTGCCTGGAGTCAGGCTGCTGAAGCTTTCTTT | CAWSQAAEAFF